This T cell receptor beta chain was retrieved from a study of beta chain features in type 1 diabetes. Overall study findings and caveats: Shorter TCRB CDR3s, moderately but significantly so, marked every one of the four CD4+ subsets in Type 1 diabetes patients.

Trimming took 5 bases from V and 4 from J; bases not matched to a gene: 3. Germline CDR1 reads GTSNPN; CDR2 reads SVGIG (reference sequence). The CDR3 covers 13 residues. The study reverse transcribed the entire isolated RNA, so it sequenced expressed TCRB transcripts. Here immunoSEQ multiplex PCR was the method, and the copy in TCRdb shows in-frame clones only, minus some. The repertoire includes over 150,000 clones, around 8.6% of them detected once, and more than 0.5% sits in the top ten. About this clone: The antigen remains unidentified.

Purity exceeding 98% was reached by all sorted populations. Specimen: central memory CD4+ T cells from blood. The chain employs TRBV30 and TRBJ2-3; 10 nucleotides agree with TRBD1. The clonotype originates from a woman between 18 and 29 years old with type 1 diabetes. CDR3 DNA sequence: TGTGCCTGGGGGGACAGGGGTGCAGATACGCAGTATTTT. It encodes CAWGDRGADTQYF.